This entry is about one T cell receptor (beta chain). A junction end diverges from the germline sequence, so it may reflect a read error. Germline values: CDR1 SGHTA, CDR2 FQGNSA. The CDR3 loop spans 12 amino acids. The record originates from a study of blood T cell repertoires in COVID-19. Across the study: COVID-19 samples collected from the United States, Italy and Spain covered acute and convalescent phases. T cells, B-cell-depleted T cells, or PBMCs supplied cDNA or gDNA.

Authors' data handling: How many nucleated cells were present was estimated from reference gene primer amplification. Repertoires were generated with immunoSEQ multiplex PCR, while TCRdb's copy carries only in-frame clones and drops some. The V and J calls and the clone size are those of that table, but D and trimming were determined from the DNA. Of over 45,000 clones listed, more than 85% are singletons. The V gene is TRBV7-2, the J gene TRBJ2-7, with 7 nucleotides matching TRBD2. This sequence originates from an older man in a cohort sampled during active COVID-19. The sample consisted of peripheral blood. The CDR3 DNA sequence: TGTGCCAGCAGCGCATACCGGGACTACCAAACTTTC. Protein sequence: CASSAYRDYQTF.